What follows are 27 T cell receptor beta chains derived from one specimen sequenced in a study of metastatic and nonmetastatic thyroid tumors (dated by TCRdb to about 2020). No treatment had been received by any patient before thyroid surgery. The library was obtained by PCR. The sequencer listed for this sample is Illumina HiSeq 4000. The public reads were reprocessed in TCRdb via fastp at Q25 and MiXCR, keeping in-frame beta chains. This sample is represented by some 9,000 clones; 35% of them were singletons. 20% to 25% of the sample rests with the top ten. The sample was tumor tissue. These receptors originate from a female donor with papillary thyroid cancer or a benign thyroid nodule (not recorded which). Some clones in this sample may be carry-over from other donors' samples.

This clone rates as medium-sized. The chain uses TRBV12-3 or TRBV12-4 and TRBJ2-1; 10 nucleotides align to TRBD2. Losses at the gene ends were 5 bases for V and 10 bases for J; bases not matched to a gene: 8. This CDR3 is built from 14 residues. DNA for the CDR3: TGTGCCAGCAGTCTTACTAGCGGGGTGGAGGAGCAGTTCTTC. This sequence encodes CASSLTSGVEEQFF.

This clone was counted at least ten times. The junction departs from germline at one end; a sequencing error may be responsible. V and J are TRBV3-1 and TRBJ1-1, with 8 positions matching TRBD1. In germline, CDR1 is LGHDT, CDR2 YNNKEL (reference sequence). This CDR3 spans 16 amino acids. CDR3 DNA sequence: TGTGCCAGCAGCCAAGGACAGGGGCGAATGAACACTGAAGCTCTCTTT. Translating gives CASSQGQGRMNTEALF.

Within the sample, this clone is medium-sized. The rearrangement joins TRBV20-1 to TRBJ1-2, with 11 bases fitting TRBD1. Germline CDR1 DFQATT, CDR2 SNEGSKA (reference sequence). V lost 2 bases to trimming and J lost 4 bases; unmatched junction nucleotides: 3. The CDR3 loop spans 14 amino acids. The CDR3 spells CSARSGTGGYGYTF. In DNA form, the CDR3 reads TGCAGTGCTAGATCCGGGACAGGGGGCTATGGCTACACCTTC.

This chain joins TRBV12-3 or TRBV12-4 and TRBJ2-5; D is undetermined. The CDR3 consists of 15 residues. V was pared by 8 bases and J by 1 base, with 17 bases between. The CDR3 region is CASGWGKGIQETQYF. CDR3 nucleotide sequence: TGTGCCAGCGGATGGGGTAAAGGGATCCAAGAGACCCAGTACTTC.

Sample share makes this clone medium-sized. The V and J genes are TRBV6-1 and TRBJ2-1; weak D call: TRBD2 (5 bases). Trimming shortened V by 6 bases and J by 10 bases, and 13 bases separated the two germline ends. The CDR3 has 12 residues. Germline values: CDR1 MNHNS, CDR2 SASEGT. The CDR3 nucleotides are TGTGCCAGCAGCCGCGGACTGTTCGAGCAGTTCTTC. As protein: CASSRGLFEQFF.

V gene TRBV7-9 combines with J gene TRBJ1-2; D is unresolved. The CDR3 runs 14 residues. CDR1 is SEHNR, CDR2 FQNEAQ, per germline (reference sequence). V gave up 5 bases and J gave up 1 base, with 11 bases separating them. The CDR3 nucleotides read TGTGCCAGCAGCCCGGAGGAACGTAACTATGGCTACACCTTC. It specifies CASSPEERNYGYTF.

The chain has TRBV12-3 or TRBV12-4 and TRBJ1-1, with D uncertain. The ends were cut back, 2 bases at V and 0 bases at J, with 13 bases in the middle. The CDR3 runs 16 residues. CDR3 DNA sequence: TGTGCCAGCAGTTTAATATTTAGGCGTCTGAACACTGAAGCTTTCTTT. Protein: CASSLIFRRLNTEAFF.

This chain uses TRBV6-6 with TRBJ2-2, with TRBD1 matching 7 bases. The length of the CDR3 is 16 residues. The trim removed 3 bases at V and 4 bases at J, leaving 8 bases unmatched. CDR1 is MNHNY, CDR2 SVGAGI, per germline (reference sequence). The CDR3 DNA reads as TGTGCCAGCAGTTATCGGGGACAGTGGTTCACCGGGGAGCTGTTTTTT. It yields the protein CASSYRGQWFTGELFF.

About this clone: One junction end does not reproduce the germline sequence, and a read error may be involved. The V call is TRBV12-3 or TRBV12-4, the J call TRBJ2-3; D is ambiguous. The CDR3 extends over 12 amino acids. The CDR3 nucleotides are TGTGCCAGCAGGACCCGCACATATACTCAGTATTTT. This encodes CASRTRTYTQYF.

The chain recombines TRBV7-8 with TRBJ2-2, with D possibly matching TRBD2 (6 bases). V was trimmed by 4 bases and J by 5 bases, leaving 14 bases between them. From germline, CDR1 is SGHVS and CDR2 FQNEAQ. CDR3 length equals 15 residues. As DNA, the CDR3 is TGTGCCAGCAGCTCAATCATGGGGGGTACCGGGGAGCTGTTTTTT. It encodes CASSSIMGGTGELFF.

This clone is termed medium-sized. J is TRBJ2-5 and V is TRBV27; possibly TRBD2 for D (7 bases). Germline V gene sequence: CDR1 MNHEY, CDR2 SMNVEV (reference sequence). V was shortened by 3 bases and J by 7 bases, with 12 bases between the two germline ends. This CDR3 is built from 13 residues. The CDR3 region has the DNA TGTGCCAGCAGTTTGGGGGGGCGCGGGACCCAGTACTTC. This gives the protein CASSLGGRGTQYF.

The V gene is TRBV6-5, the J gene TRBJ2-6; no clear D gene. The length of the CDR3 is 15 residues. Germline-derived CDR1 and CDR2 are MNHEY and SVGAGI. The V end was cut by 2 bases, the J end by 1 base, with 6 bases between. The CDR3: CASSYRPSGANVLTF. DNA of the CDR3: TGTGCCAGCAGTTACCGGCCTTCTGGGGCCAACGTCCTGACTTTC.

In its sample, this clone was seen once. This rearrangement joins TRBV5-6 to TRBJ1-3; 9 bases are a match to TRBD1. Unmatched junction bases numbered 5, after V lost 4 bases and J lost 0 bases. CDR3 length: 16 amino acids. Germline CDR1 and CDR2: SGHDT and YYEEEE. The CDR3 loop is CASSVWDRDSGNTIYF. CDR3 coding DNA: TGTGCCAGCAGCGTTTGGGACAGGGACTCTGGAAACACCATATATTTT.

The chain joins TRBV5-5 to TRBJ2-7; D call uncertain. Germline values: CDR1 SGHKS, CDR2 YYEKEE (reference sequence). The CDR3 runs 12 residues. Between the trimmed V and J ends, which lost 0 bases and 6 bases, there was a span of 7 bases. DNA for the CDR3: TGTGCCAGCAGCTTGGTGGGTTTCGAGCAGTACTTC. As protein: CASSLVGFEQYF.

This rearrangement joins TRBV27 to TRBJ2-2; weak D call: TRBD2 (6 bases). In germline, CDR1 is MNHEY, CDR2 SMNVEV (reference sequence). The V end lost 8 bases, the J end lost 6 bases, and 19 bases lay between the germline ends. This CDR3 has 15 amino acids. The CDR3 here is CASGEAGKGAGELFF. The CDR3 DNA reads as TGTGCCAGCGGGGAGGCGGGGAAAGGCGCCGGGGAGCTGTTTTTT.

The table lists this clone with a few counts. A much larger clone differs by one base, so this may be a read error. The CDR3 nucleotides are TGTCCCAGCAGCTTGGTGGCAGGGCCGAACTCACCCCTCCACTTT. This encodes CPSSLVAGPNSPLHF. This chain joins TRBV5-5 and TRBJ1-6; maybe TRBD1 (5 bases). Looked up from germline, CDR1 is SGHKS and CDR2 is YYEKEE (reference sequence). There are 15 residues in the CDR3.

This chain joins TRBV9 and TRBJ2-7; 11 bases fit TRBD2. CDR3 length: 14 amino acids. V was clipped by 3 bases and J by 6 bases; unmatched bases: 5. CDR1 is SGDLS and CDR2 is YYNGEE in the germline V gene. The CDR3 coding sequence is TGTGCCAGCAGCGACCTAGCGGGAGGAGGCGAGCAGTACTTC. Its translation: CASSDLAGGGEQYF.

The genes are TRBV28 and TRBJ1-5, with TRBD1 matching over 11 bases. This CDR3 has 18 amino acids. V shed 1 base, J shed 1 base, and the junction held 6 bases outside the gene matches. CDR1 and CDR2 (germline): MDHEN, SYDVKM. CDR3 nucleotides: TGTGCCAGCAGTTTATTCGGACAGGGGGCGAGAAGCAATCAGCCCCAGCATTTT. It translates to CASSLFGQGARSNQPQHF.

By sample share, this clone is medium-sized. The rearrangement links TRBV5-1 to TRBJ2-7; D might be TRBD1 (6 bases). Trimming removed 2 bases at V and 7 bases at J, with 10 bases between. The germline V gene encodes CDR1 SGHRS and CDR2 YFSETQ. The CDR3 consists of 12 residues. In DNA, the CDR3 is TGCGCCAGCAGCTTCAGGGGTAAAGAGCAGTACTTC. It yields the protein CASSFRGKEQYF.

This clone is a singleton in its sample. The chain is built from TRBV27 and TRBJ1-1, with D maybe TRBD1 (5 bases). The CDR3 is made up of 12 amino acids. From germline, CDR1 is MNHEY and CDR2 SMNVEV (reference sequence). V lost 5 bases and J lost 7, with 11 bases in between. CDR3 sequence reads: CASSGGQNEAFF. The CDR3 DNA sequence: TGTGCCAGCAGTGGAGGACAAAATGAAGCTTTCTTT.

This clone was found many times. The CDR3 DNA reads as TGTGCCAGCAGTTCAAATCGGCAGCTCAGGAATGAAAAACTGTTTTTT. Protein sequence: CASSSNRQLRNEKLFF. This chain uses TRBV6-1 with TRBJ1-4; D gene unclear. The germline CDR1 and CDR2 sequences are MNHNS and SASEGT. The CDR3 has 16 residues. Trimming left V 5 bases short and J 5 bases short, with 18 bases between.

In this sample, this clone is medium-sized. The chain employs TRBV11-1 and TRBJ2-7; 9 bases align to TRBD2. The V segment lost 5 bases and the J segment 7 bases; nucleotides outside the gene matches: 9. Looked up from germline, CDR1 is SGHAT and CDR2 is FQDESV (reference sequence). This CDR3 region has 14 residues. This CDR3 reads CASSGHSGGLEQYF. CDR3 nucleotide sequence: TGTGCCAGCAGCGGCCATAGCGGGGGCCTTGAGCAGTACTTC.

Relative to its sample, this clone is medium-sized. The chain couples TRBV25-1 to TRBJ2-3; weak D call: TRBD2 (6 bases). The CDR3 extends over 15 amino acids. CDR1 is MGHDK, CDR2 SYGVNS, per germline. V lost 4 bases to trimming and J lost 1 base, with 12 bases between them. DNA for the CDR3: TGTGCCAGCAGTGGGAGGAGGGGCGGCACAGATACGCAGTATTTT. This codes for CASSGRRGGTDTQYF.

The genes are TRBV20-1 and TRBJ2-7, with 9 bases aligning to TRBD2. Germline trimming cut 1 base from V and 7 bases from J; bases unmatched to any gene: 11. The CDR3 loop spans 15 amino acids. The germline V gene has CDR1 DFQATT and CDR2 SNEGSKA (reference sequence). CDR3 nucleotide sequence: TGCAGTGCTAGAGGAAGTGGCGGGGGGGCTGGGGAGCAGTACTTC. Its protein product is CSARGSGGGAGEQYF.

In this sample, this clone turned up a few times. The chain combines TRBV6-1 with TRBJ2-2; 10 positions match TRBD2. V lost 7 bases to trimming and J lost 7 bases; unmatched junction nucleotides: 9. This CDR3 is built from 15 residues. CDR1 is MNHNS, CDR2 SASEGT, per germline. For the CDR3, the DNA is TGTGCCAGCATTGGCGGGAGCGGGAGGGTCGGGGAGCTGTTTTTT. Translation gives CASIGGSGRVGELFF.

The genes are TRBV11-2 and TRBJ2-3; possibly TRBD1 or TRBD2 for D (5 bases each). With 4 bases removed from V and 2 bases from J, the gap between germline ends came to 13 bases. This CDR3 comprises 15 residues. Germline-derived CDR1 and CDR2 are SGHAT and FQNNGV. The CDR3 coding sequence is TGTGCCAGCAGCTCCCTTGTGGGGGACACAGATACGCAGTATTTT. This encodes CASSSLVGDTDTQYF.

This rearrangement joins TRBV9 to TRBJ1-2, with D tentatively TRBD1 (6 bases). The CDR3 is 16 amino acids. Trimming pared 2 bases from V and 8 bases from J, leaving 22 bases between. Germline CDR1 reads SGDLS; CDR2 reads YYNGEE. This CDR3 is CASSVIPAGGAGGYTF. The CDR3 DNA reads as TGTGCCAGCAGCGTCATCCCGGCGGGGGGCGCGGGAGGCTACACCTTC.